This T cell receptor beta chain was obtained from a study of shared clonotypes between healthy human individuals. The unsorted samples had tens of millions of PBMCs used for genomic DNA. Findings of the study overall: Sample collection involved blood only; tissue repertoires are likely different.

The run depth of the assay was deep. The repertoire was sequenced with immunoSEQ multiplex PCR; TCRdb's copy has only in-frame clones and lacks some. In the table there are more than 400,000 clones, roughly 80% of which are singletons. Trimming removed 1 base at V and 2 bases at J, with 8 bases between. Germline V CDR1 and CDR2: SGHNT, YENEEA. There are 14 residues in the CDR3. Note on this clone: Antigen unknown. Additional DNA sequences in this sample encode the identical CDR3.

The genes are TRBV11-3 and TRBJ2-5, with D perhaps matching TRBD1 or TRBD2 (6 bases each). Sequenced sample: PBMCs. This sequence originates from a woman aged 40-49 years in good health. Some clones in this sample may be carry-over from other donors' samples. CDR3 bases: TGTGCCAGCAGCTTAGGGGGGGCACAAGAGACCCAGTACTTC. This encodes CASSLGGAQETQYF.